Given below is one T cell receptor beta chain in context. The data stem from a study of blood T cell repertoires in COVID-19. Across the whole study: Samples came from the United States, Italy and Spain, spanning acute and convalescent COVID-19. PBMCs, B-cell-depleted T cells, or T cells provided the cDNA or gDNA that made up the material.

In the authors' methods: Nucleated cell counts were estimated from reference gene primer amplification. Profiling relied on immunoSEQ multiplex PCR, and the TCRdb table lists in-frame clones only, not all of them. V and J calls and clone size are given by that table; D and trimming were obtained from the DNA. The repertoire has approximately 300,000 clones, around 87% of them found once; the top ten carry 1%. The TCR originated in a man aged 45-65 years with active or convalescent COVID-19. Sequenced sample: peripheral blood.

The CDR3, as DNA: TGTGCCAGCAGTGAATGGGGACAGGGGTTCAACGAGCAGTACTTC. Its protein is CASSEWGQGFNEQYF. J is TRBJ2-7 and V is TRBV6-1; 10 positions agree with TRBD1. Trimming took 2 bases from V and 5 from J; bases not matched to a gene: 6. Germline loops: CDR1 MNHNS, CDR2 SASEGT. This CDR3 comprises 15 residues.